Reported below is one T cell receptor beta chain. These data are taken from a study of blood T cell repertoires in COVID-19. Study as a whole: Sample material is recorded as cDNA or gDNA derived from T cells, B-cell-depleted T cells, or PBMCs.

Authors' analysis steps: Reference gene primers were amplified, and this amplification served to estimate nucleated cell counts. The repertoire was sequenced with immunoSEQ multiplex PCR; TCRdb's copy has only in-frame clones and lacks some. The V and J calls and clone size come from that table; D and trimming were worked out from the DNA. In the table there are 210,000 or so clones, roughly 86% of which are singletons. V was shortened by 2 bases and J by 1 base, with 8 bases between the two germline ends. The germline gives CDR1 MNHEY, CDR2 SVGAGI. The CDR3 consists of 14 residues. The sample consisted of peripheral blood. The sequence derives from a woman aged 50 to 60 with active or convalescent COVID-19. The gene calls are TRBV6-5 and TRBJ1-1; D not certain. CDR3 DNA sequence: TGTGCCAGCAGTTACCCGGGTGGGAACACTGAAGCTTTCTTT. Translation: CASSYPGGNTEAFF.